This T cell receptor beta chain was documented in a study of T cell repertoires in cytomegalovirus infection. TCRdb used MiXCR to reprocess the reads, holding one entry per CDR3 protein. This table has 680,000 or so distinct CDR3 sequences, 35% to 40% appearing once. Germline V lookup: CDR1 SEHNR, CDR2 FQNEAQ (reference sequence). V was cut by 3 bases and J by 3 bases, with 12 bases left in between. The CDR3 loop spans 15 amino acids. This clonotype came up many times. Its antigen is unknown. Study-level results: Dominant in the ex vivo response were TCR beta clonotypes restricted by HLA-C and specific for CMV. Based on cumulative public TCR beta family frequency, carriers of CMV plus the relevant HLA were identified.

The sequence derives from a human donor in good health (CMV status not recorded). Some clones in this sample may be carry-over from other donors' samples. The rearrangement uses TRBV7-9 and TRBJ1-5, with TRBD1 as a possible D gene (5 bases). The sequencing sample was made of PBMCs. This chain's CDR3 is CASSLGWGDNQPQHF. The CDR3 DNA is TGTGCCAGCAGCTTGGGGTGGGGCGACAATCAGCCCCAGCATTTT.